This T cell receptor beta chain was obtained from a study of T cell repertoires in cytomegalovirus infection. Study background: Public TCR beta signatures marked donors with CMV infection and the matching HLA. Study-wide points: CMV-specific HLA-C-restricted TCR beta clonotypes dominated the ex vivo response. Carriage of CMV together with the relevant HLA was identifiable through cumulative public TCR beta family frequency.

TCRdb itself ran the reads through MiXCR, one entry per CDR3 protein. Of some 220,000 distinct CDR3 sequences listed, 5% to 8.5% are singletons. At least ten counts were recorded for this clonotype. Its antigen is not known. CDR1 is MNHEY, CDR2 SVGEGT, per germline. CDR3 length equals 16 residues. V shed 6 bases and J 3 bases; nucleotides not matched to a gene: 8. This clonotype was sampled from a human donor in good health (CMV status not recorded). Some clones in this sample may be carry-over from other donors' samples. V is TRBV6-2 or TRBV6-3 and J is TRBJ2-1, with 10 bases that match TRBD1. Sequencing input: PBMCs. The CDR3 reads CASRPAGTGVYNEQFF. DNA of the CDR3: TGTGCCAGCAGGCCCGCCGGGACAGGGGTCTACAATGAGCAGTTCTTC.